The 19 T cell receptor beta chains below all came from one sample that was sequenced in a study of blood T cell repertoires in COVID-19. Sequencing used immunoSEQ multiplex PCR; TCRdb keeps in-frame clones, though not all of them. The sample contains 15,000 to 20,000 clones, about 81% of which appear only once. Sequenced sample: peripheral blood. These receptors were obtained from a man in his fifties or sixties with acute or convalescent COVID-19.

This rearrangement joins TRBV30 to TRBJ1-2; possibly TRBD1 for D (5 bases). Trimming cost V 0 bases and J 6 bases, with 11 bases left between them. The CDR3 loop spans 13 amino acids. Per the germline V gene, CDR1 is GTSNPN and CDR2 is SVGIG (reference sequence). The CDR3 sequence is CAWSVRQGDGYTF. The CDR3, as DNA: TGTGCCTGGAGTGTTCGCCAGGGTGATGGCTACACCTTC. The variable domain in full, completed from reference TRBV30 and TRBJ1-2, reads SQTIHQWPATLVQPVGSPLSLECTVEGTSNPNLYWYRQAAGRGLQLLFYSVGIGQISSEVPQNLSASRPQDRQFILSSKKLLLSDSGFYLCAWSVRQGDGYTFGSGTRLTVV.

This chain links TRBV11-2 with TRBJ2-3; 12 bases are shared with TRBD2. V shed 0 bases and J 14 bases; nucleotides not matched to a gene: 9. Per germline, CDR1 SGHAT and CDR2 FQNNGV. This CDR3 has 15 residues. CDR3 loop: CASSLDASGGAIRYF. The CDR3 DNA sequence: TGTGCCAGCAGCTTAGATGCTAGCGGGGGGGCCATTCGGTATTTT.

CDR3 amino acids: CASSFHVRMALDGYTF. CDR3 in DNA: TGTGCCAGTAGTTTCCATGTACGCATGGCTCTGGATGGCTACACCTTC. V and J are TRBV19 and TRBJ1-2; D call uncertain. V lost 5 bases, J lost 6 bases, and 22 bases lay in between. In germline, CDR1 is LNHDA, CDR2 SQIVND (reference sequence). The CDR3 has 16 residues.

This clone is a singleton in its sample. V gene TRBV24-1 combines with J gene TRBJ2-2; weak D call: TRBD1 (7 bases). Germline values: CDR1 KGHDR, CDR2 SFDVKD. The CDR3 totals 16 residues. V lost 7 bases to trimming and J lost 6 bases, with 20 bases between them. In nucleotides, the CDR3 is TGTGCCACCAGCGCAGGGGGGTACCTTAACGCCGGGGAGCTGTTTTTT. This gives the protein CATSAGGYLNAGELFF.

V usage is TRBV7-9 and J usage is TRBJ1-2; 8 bases match TRBD1. J lost 1 base, V lost 5 bases, and 9 bases had no gene match. The CDR3 is 16 residues long. Per the germline V gene, CDR1 is SEHNR and CDR2 is FQNEAQ (reference sequence). The CDR3 protein is CASSTTGTGGNYGYTF. CDR3 DNA sequence: TGTGCCAGCAGCACTACCGGGACAGGTGGTAACTATGGCTACACCTTC.

This clone was found a few times. The V gene is TRBV5-4, the J gene TRBJ2-2; maybe TRBD1 (5 bases). V lost 5 bases and J lost 1, with 9 bases in between. CDR3 size: 14 residues. Germline values: CDR1 SGHNT, CDR2 YYREEE (reference sequence). CDR3 sequence: CASSLDRNTGELFF. Here the CDR3 DNA reads TGTGCCAGCAGTTTAGACAGGAACACCGGGGAGCTGTTTTTT.

The gene calls are TRBV19 and TRBJ1-2; 8 positions match TRBD1. Per germline, CDR1 LNHDA and CDR2 SQIVND (reference sequence). J lost 7 bases, V lost 3 bases, and 7 bases had no gene match. The CDR3 is 14 amino acids. The CDR3 loop is CASSIPGGEGGYTF. CDR3 coding DNA: TGTGCCAGTAGTATCCCAGGGGGCGAGGGTGGCTACACCTTC.

V and J are TRBV14 and TRBJ2-3, with D possibly TRBD1 on 6 matching bases. Trimming left V 3 bases short and J 8 bases short, with 9 bases between. Germline-derived CDR1 and CDR2 are SGHDN and FVKESK. CDR3 length equals 12 residues. The CDR3 region is CASSQGAGTQYF. CDR3 nucleotide sequence: TGTGCCAGCAGCCAGGGGGCGGGTACGCAGTATTTT.

V and J are TRBV27 and TRBJ1-2, with 11 bases aligning to TRBD1. The CDR3 has 15 amino acids. Germline values: CDR1 MNHEY, CDR2 SMNVEV (reference sequence). The V segment lost 5 bases and the J segment 5 bases; nucleotides outside the gene matches: 7. In DNA, the CDR3 is TGTGCCAGCAGTCCCGGGACAGGGGGTTGGTATGGCTACACCTTC. Residues: CASSPGTGGWYGYTF.

The chain is built from TRBV2 and TRBJ1-2; D possibly corresponds to TRBD1 (6 bases). Germline V lookup: CDR1 SNHLY, CDR2 FYNNEI. With 5 bases removed from V and 4 bases from J, the gap between germline ends came to 14 bases. CDR3 length: 14 amino acids. The CDR3 protein is CASSPKGESYGYTF. The CDR3 region has the DNA TGTGCCAGCAGTCCGAAGGGGGAAAGCTATGGCTACACCTTC.

The V and J genes are TRBV6-1 and TRBJ1-6; no definite D call. The CDR3 spans 14 residues. CDR1 is MNHNS and CDR2 is SASEGT in the germline V gene. The V end was cut by 3 bases, the J end by 13 bases, with 16 bases between. The CDR3 is CASSEDLLLRPLHF. In DNA, the CDR3 is TGTGCCAGCAGTGAGGACTTACTACTAAGGCCCCTCCACTTT.

The chain is built from TRBV6-5 and TRBJ1-1, with D possibly being TRBD1 (6 bases). Looked up from germline, CDR1 is MNHEY and CDR2 is SVGAGI. The V end was cut by 2 bases, the J end by 3 bases, with 10 bases between. The CDR3 extends over 14 amino acids. The CDR3 DNA reads as TGTGCCAGCAGTTACGGGGGCGGAGACACTGAAGCTTTCTTT. Its translation is CASSYGGGDTEAFF.

The CDR3 nucleotides read TGTGCCAGCAGCTTGGTGACAGGGGGGAATGGCTACACCTTC. It translates to CASSLVTGGNGYTF. The chain joins TRBV5-6 to TRBJ1-2; 9 bases agree with TRBD1. CDR3 length: 14 residues. Germline V gene sequence: CDR1 SGHDT, CDR2 YYEEEE. The J segment lost 6 bases and the V segment lost 0 bases, leaving 3 bases of the junction unmatched.

The chain uses TRBV5-8 and TRBJ2-3; no definite D call. Trimming removed 4 bases at V and 6 bases at J, with 9 bases between. The CDR3 consists of 12 residues. CDR1 and CDR2 from the germline V gene are SGHTS and YDEGEE. This CDR3 reads CASSPRSDTQYF. DNA of the CDR3: TGTGCCAGCAGCCCCAGATCGGATACGCAGTATTTT.

The V and J genes are TRBV11-2 and TRBJ2-3; the match to TRBD2 covers 11 bases. Germline CDR1 and CDR2: SGHAT and FQNNGV. Trimming at V came to 1 base and at J to 5 bases, leaving 2 bases not matched to a gene. This CDR3 has 15 residues. The CDR3 loop is CASSLGSGGEDTQYF. The DNA of the CDR3 is TGTGCCAGCAGCTTAGGTAGCGGGGGGGAAGATACGCAGTATTTT.

V and J are TRBV5-4 and TRBJ1-2; maybe TRBD1 (6 bases). There are 13 residues in the CDR3. Germline loops: CDR1 SGHNT, CDR2 YYREEE (reference sequence). V was clipped by 0 bases and J by 7 bases, with 10 bases between them. The CDR3 protein is CASSLDGGLGYTF. CDR3 nucleotides: TGTGCCAGCAGCTTGGACGGGGGGCTTGGCTACACCTTC.

This rearrangement joins TRBV18 to TRBJ1-4, with 8 bases identical to TRBD1. The CDR3 runs 13 residues. J lost 8 bases, V lost 3 bases, and 2 bases had no gene match. Germline CDR1 KGHSH, CDR2 LQKENI. The CDR3 sequence is CASSPRDREKLFF. CDR3 nucleotides: TGTGCCAGCTCACCGCGGGACAGGGAAAAACTGTTTTTT.

The genes are TRBV7-9 and TRBJ2-3, with D unresolved. Germline loops: CDR1 SEHNR, CDR2 FQNEAQ (reference sequence). Trimming removed 1 base at V and 6 bases at J, with 5 bases between. The CDR3 has 12 amino acids. In nucleotides, the CDR3 is TGTGCCAGCAGCTTAGTGTCGGATACGCAGTATTTT. Encoded protein: CASSLVSDTQYF.

The rearrangement joins TRBV6-5 to TRBJ2-5; possibly TRBD2 for D (6 bases). Germline V gives CDR1 MNHEY, CDR2 SVGAGI. V was cut by 6 bases and J by 2 bases, with 10 bases left in between. This CDR3 is 13 amino acids long. The CDR3 protein is CASSRDSQETQYF. CDR3 nucleotide sequence: TGTGCCAGCAGCCGGGACTCTCAAGAGACCCAGTACTTC.